A selection of T cell receptor beta chains follows, all from one sample in a study of blood T cell repertoires in COVID-19. Assay: immunoSEQ multiplex PCR; the TCRdb copy retains only in-frame clones and omits some. The data contain hundreds of thousands of clones, more than 75% of them seen just once; the ten biggest clones take up about 2.4%. Input material: PBMCs or T cells enriched from blood (not recorded which). The source of these receptors is a man in his 60s who had recovered from COVID-19. The CDR3 runs from the conserved cysteine through the conserved F or W. Clone size is stated in some rows and not others, as once, few, many or a class when expanded.

v_call | clone_size | cdr3_length | cdr3_aa
TRBV28 | NA | 11 | CASSNTYGYTF
TRBV24-1 | once | 16 | CATSDRTSGGQETQYF
TRBV4-1 | NA | 17 | CASSQEDGTTPSYEQYF
TRBV5-5 | once | 18 | CASSSRGRSTNSGNTIYF
TRBV7-5 | NA | 17 | CARSDIILGWAGDEQFF
TRBV6-4 | NA | 12 | CASSGEVYEQYF
TRBV19 | NA | 16 | CASSRTRQGMNTEAFF
TRBV18 | NA | 15 | CASSRPSGSTYEQYF
TRBV5-4 | NA | 14 | CASSLGRGSEKLFF
TRBV9 | NA | 17 | CASSVAEGWTYNEKLFF
TRBV6-2/TRBV6-3 | NA | 14 | CASRPSGGFNEQFF
TRBV10-3 | NA | 14 | CAISGSGRGSPLHF
TRBV19 | NA | 15 | CASSIMFSGGIEQYF
TRBV7-9 | NA | 13 | CASSLRETGELFF
TRBV10-3 | NA | 14 | CAISGDSIEYGYTF
TRBV6-4 | NA | 14 | CASRVDRVNTEAFF
TRBV18 | NA | 14 | CASSPVRDFNEQFF
TRBV5-1 | NA | 14 | CASSLGAGYTEAFF
TRBV5-1 | NA | 18 | CASSSGLPRGRPLDTQYF
TRBV6-5 | NA | 15 | CASSYSGGTNEKLFF
TRBV11-2 | NA | 16 | CASSSTSGASTDTQYF
TRBV4-1 | NA | 13 | CASSPWGQLEAFF
TRBV30 | NA | 15 | CAWRIRQGNTGELFF
TRBV24-1 | NA | 14 | CAAGGVAGGHEQFF
TRBV30 | few | 14 | CAQNRGLSTDTQYF
TRBV13 | NA | 15 | CASSFQGWDTGELFF
TRBV4-1 | NA | 17 | CASSQQRQGSGTGELFF
TRBV19 | NA | 14 | CASSILTANTEAFF
TRBV7-9 | NA | 14 | CASSSKDNYNEQFF
TRBV6-5 | NA | 15 | CASSSGQGQGNTIYF
TRBV25-1 | NA | 16 | CASSVCQGNSNQPQHF
TRBV18 | NA | 15 | CASSLPGQGWETQYF
TRBV12-3/TRBV12-4 | NA | 12 | CASSLRSYEQYF
TRBV18 | NA | 12 | CASSTRGYEQYF
TRBV30 | NA | 14 | CAWSAGKRTDTQYF
TRBV28 | once | 15 | CASSLNLQGRAEAFF
TRBV6-2/TRBV6-3 | NA | 17 | CASSYSTGVAWNQPQHF
TRBV4-3 | NA | 14 | CASSKQGLANEQFF
TRBV5-8 | NA | 15 | CASSPTGLSTDTQYF
TRBV5-6 | NA | 14 | CASRREARIYGYTF
TRBV19 | NA | 15 | CASSYRPGGRTEAFF
TRBV4-1 | once | 16 | CASSQDQKWSGNTIYF
TRBV6-5 | NA | 15 | CASRGRGGPYNEQFF
TRBV5-1 | NA | 14 | CASSLNTMNTEAFF
TRBV19 | NA | 13 | CASSNRTAYGYTF
TRBV5-1 | NA | 17 | CASSLVSQGANTGELFF
TRBV11-1 | NA | 15 | CASSETSGRYNEQFF
TRBV30 | few | 13 | CAWSSAANQPQHF
TRBV9 | NA | 14 | CASSPGRGAYGYTF
TRBV7-8 | NA | 15 | CASSLRGGLNTEAFF
TRBV9 | NA | 15 | CASSLPGVSPDTQYF
TRBV6-5 | NA | 15 | CASSYLARGQNGYTF
TRBV28 | NA | 15 | CASSFDSQNNQPQHF
TRBV3-1/TRBV3-2 | NA | 13 | CASSQDRFHEQFF
TRBV2 | NA | 15 | CASTRLAGVGNEQFF
TRBV11-1 | NA | 13 | CASSPSDSTEAFF
TRBV6-5 | NA | 14 | CASSTTSGSWKQYF
TRBV18 | NA | 13 | CASATGAREPQHF
TRBV27 | NA | 14 | CASSLLLDREAQHF
TRBV6-5 | NA | 15 | CASAEGVLYNSPLHF